The entry below gives a single T cell receptor (beta chain) sequence along with its context. Its matching antigen is unknown. The data stem from a study of T cell responses to AZD1222 COVID-19 vaccine. Overall study: Second-dose groups at about 4 or about 12 weeks were pooled. Study outcomes and limitations: Repertoires were obtained only post-peak T cell response. Spike regions recognized by vaccine-associated CD4 TCRs spanned the protein, led by 160-218 and 743-854.

TCRdb's table, derived via immunoSEQ multiplex PCR, lists solely in-frame clones and lacks some. The table lists roughly 120,000 clones, around 90% of them singletons. Sequencing was performed on peripheral blood, taken on day 0 of AZD1222 vaccination. This sequence was found in an adult in good health.

The DNA of the CDR3 is TGCGCCAGCAGCCTTTGGGACAGGGTCACCGGGGAGCTGTTTTTT. This sequence encodes CASSLWDRVTGELFF. The rearrangement links TRBV5-1 to TRBJ2-2, with 9 bases matching TRBD1. V gave up 4 bases and J gave up 4 bases; unmatched junction bases: 5. Germline V gene data show CDR1 as SGHRS and CDR2 as YFSETQ. CDR3 length equals 15 residues. The full variable domain, rest sourced from reference TRBV5-1 and TRBJ2-2, is KAGVTQTPRYLIKTRGQQVTLSCSPISGHRSVSWYQQTPGQGLQFLFEYFSETQRNKGNFPGRFSGRQFSNSRSEMNVSTLELGDSALYLCASSLWDRVTGELFFGEGSRLTVL.